This is a list of T cell receptor beta chains from one sample in a study of graft-versus-host responses after intestinal transplantation. Sequenced by immunoSEQ multiplex PCR; TCRdb stores in-frame clones only, minus some. The sample lists some 13,000 clones; around 30% were seen once. The sequencing here drew on alloreactive CD8+ T cells from a mixed lymphocyte reaction culture, taken before intestinal transplant. The receptors derive from a human patient who received an intestinal transplant. Both conserved end residues are trimmed from each CDR3.

V gene	J gene	CDR3 length	CDR3 protein
TRBV4-2	TRBJ2-3	13	ASSQESGGSDTQY
TRBV30	TRBJ1-5	12	AWSDVGINQPQH
TRBV6-5	TRBJ1-1	13	ASSYSTGGGTEAF
TRBV4-2	TRBJ2-5	15	ASSQEGTSGSSKTQY
TRBV7-3	TRBJ1-1	13	ASSPGQGVWTEAF
TRBV5-4	TRBJ2-2	14	ASSSGLAGNTGELF
TRBV7-9	TRBJ2-1	12	ASSLIRGPNEQF
TRBV27	TRBJ2-7	11	ASSLQAPYEQY
TRBV19	TRBJ2-1	13	ASSMSLAGGREQF
TRBV29-1	TRBJ2-3	15	SVDGAVTSGIADTQY
TRBV2	TRBJ2-4	17	ARSEALWRGRNPGNIQY
TRBV10-1	TRBJ1-3	12	ARDPPGGGDTIY
TRBV19	TRBJ1-5	13	ASSLSTGGNQPQH
TRBV7-9	TRBJ1-2	12	ASSLVGEADGYT
TRBV6-5	TRBJ1-1	9	ASSYRLEAF
TRBV4-1	TRBJ2-1	12	ASSFRDGYNEQF
TRBV27	TRBJ1-1	11	ASSLGANTEAF
TRBV5-8	TRBJ2-1	18	ASSSNRDREVLAGTNEQF
TRBV4-3	TRBJ2-7	13	ASSQDREQIYEQY
TRBV19	TRBJ2-1	14	ASRWETGLAGDEQF
TRBV18	TRBJ1-1	13	ASSPIQGRSTEAF
TRBV6-1	TRBJ2-7	12	ASSRLAGGIEQY
TRBV4-1	TRBJ2-5	13	ASSLVPEQRETQY
TRBV6-5	TRBJ1-4	12	ASSYAYTNEKLF
TRBV4-1	TRBJ1-1	15	ASSRQSGGSRGAEAF
TRBV6-5	TRBJ1-1	12	ASSESQGATEAF
TRBV15	TRBJ2-2	11	ATRSTNTGELF
TRBV27	TRBJ1-5	12	ASGRQGFNQPQH
TRBV2	TRBJ2-2	14	ASLISHGGASGELF
TRBV18	TRBJ2-3	13	ASSPAGAITDTQY
TRBV7-6	TRBJ2-1	14	ASSLGTSGVYNEQF
TRBV6-9	TRBJ1-1	10	ASQDRTLEAF
TRBV4-1	TRBJ2-2	13	ASSQEPPGTGELF
TRBV16	TRBJ2-1	12	ASSPLGEYNEQF
TRBV9	TRBJ1-4	10	ASSGHNEKLF
TRBV9	TRBJ1-5	15	ASSAVDGLRRQSAQH
TRBV4-1	TRBJ2-1	14	ASSLLTGEIRNEQF
TRBV30	TRBJ2-5	13	AWSVRASGRKTQY
TRBV5-4	TRBJ2-7	12	ASSRGTGFYEQY
TRBV2	TRBJ2-7	13	ASSGLAGGDYEQY
TRBV28	TRBJ2-3	17	ASSLLVAGGPLHTDTQY
TRBV4-2	TRBJ2-1	15	ASSQDPGTQNYNEQF
TRBV4-1	TRBJ2-7	12	ASSSGTSPYEQY